Sequencing of this T cell receptor (beta chain) was carried out in a study of Graves' ophthalmopathy and Graves' hyperthyroidism. Patients were left out if they had other autoimmune diseases, uncontrolled infections, pregnancy or lactation. Physicians reached a diagnosis by relying on clinical symptoms, serum thyroxine, TRAb, thyroid ultrasound and orbital computed tomography. Amplification from RNA transcripts yielded the TCR beta CDR3 regions. The workflow started with a first-round RT-PCR run with HTBI primers and then moved on to a second-round multiplex PCR. TCRdb processed the multiplex PCR reads anew with MiXCR; each CDR3 protein has one entry. The sample contains over a million distinct CDR3 sequences, 36% of which appear only once. Germline V gives CDR1 SGHRS, CDR2 YFSETQ. The CDR3 sequence is 16 residues long. V was clipped by 4 bases and J by 6 bases, with 22 bases between them. Points from the study as a whole: Most expanded thyroid clonotypes above 0.001 frequency also appeared in blood.

This clonotype was seen repeatedly, ten times or more. Its antigen is not known. The sequenced material came from peripheral blood or thyroid tissue (not recorded which). The rearrangement uses TRBV5-1 and TRBJ1-1; TRBD1 is a possible D gene (5 bases). This clonotype originated in an adult man with Graves' hyperthyroidism. The CDR3 sequence is CASSPESRGGYAEAFF. As DNA, the CDR3 is TGCGCCAGCAGCCCCGAATCGCGGGGCGGTTACGCTGAAGCTTTCTTT.